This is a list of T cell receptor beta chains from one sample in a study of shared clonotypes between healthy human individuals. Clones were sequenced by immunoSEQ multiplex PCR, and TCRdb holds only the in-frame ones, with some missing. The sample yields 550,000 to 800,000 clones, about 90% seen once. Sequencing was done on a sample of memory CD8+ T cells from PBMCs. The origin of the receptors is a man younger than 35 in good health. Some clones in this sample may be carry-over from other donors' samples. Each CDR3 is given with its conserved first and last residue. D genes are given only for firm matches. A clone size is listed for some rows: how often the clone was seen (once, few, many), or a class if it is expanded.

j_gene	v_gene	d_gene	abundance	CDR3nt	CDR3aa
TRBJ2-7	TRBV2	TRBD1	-	TGTGCCAGCACCCAGCCGGGACAGGGGATCTACGAGCAGTACTTC	CASTQPGQGIYEQYF
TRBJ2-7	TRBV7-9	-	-	TGTGCCAGCAGCTTACGGGAGAATGCCTACGAGCAGTACTTC	CASSLRENAYEQYF
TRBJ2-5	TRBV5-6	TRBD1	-	TGTGCCAGCAGCACCCTAAGGACAGGGTTAATCCGAGAGACCCAGTACTTC	CASSTLRTGLIRETQYF
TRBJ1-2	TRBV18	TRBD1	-	TGTGCCAGCTCACCGGGAGGGACAGGAGACTATGGCTACACCTTC	CASSPGGTGDYGYTF
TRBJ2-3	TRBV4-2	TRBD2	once	TGTGCCAGCAGCGCACTAGCGGGAGGGCCGCCGGGAGGCACAGATACGCAGTATTTT	CASSALAGGPPGGTDTQYF
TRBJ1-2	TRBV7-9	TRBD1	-	TGTGCCAGCACCGCACAGGGGGCAGGGTATGGCTACACCTTC	CASTAQGAGYGYTF
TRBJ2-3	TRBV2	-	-	TGTGCCAGCACCGGACTCCCTGTACCAGATACGCAGTATTTT	CASTGLPVPDTQYF
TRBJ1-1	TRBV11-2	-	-	TGTGCCAGCAGCGGTACGGTGAACACTGAAGCTTTCTTT	CASSGTVNTEAFF
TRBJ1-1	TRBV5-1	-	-	TGCGCCAGCAGCTTAAGGGGACAGAACACTGAAGCTTTCTTT	CASSLRGQNTEAFF
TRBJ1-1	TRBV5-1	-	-	TGCGCCAGCAGCGTAGAGGGACCAGGGACTGAAGCTTTCTTT	CASSVEGPGTEAFF
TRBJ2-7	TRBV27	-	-	TGTGCCAGCAGTTGGGGTCCCATATACGAGCAGTACTTC	CASSWGPIYEQYF
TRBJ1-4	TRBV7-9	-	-	TGTGCCTGCCCGGAGGCAACTAATGAAAAACTGTTTTTT	CACPEATNEKLFF
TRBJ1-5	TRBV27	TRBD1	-	TGTGCCAGCAGTCCTTATTCGACAGGGGTACAGCCCCAGCATTTT	CASSPYSTGVQPQHF
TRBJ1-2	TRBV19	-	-	TGTGCCAGTAGTGGCGGGACATTAGGCTACACCTTC	CASSGGTLGYTF
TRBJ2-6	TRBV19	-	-	TGTGCCAGTAGTATTGGGGGGACCCACTCTGGGGCCAACGTCCTGACTTTC	CASSIGGTHSGANVLTF
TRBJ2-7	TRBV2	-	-	TGTGCCAGCAGTGACTTCGGACTGGAACCCTACGAGCAGTACTTC	CASSDFGLEPYEQYF
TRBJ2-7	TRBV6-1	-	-	TGTGCCACCTCAGGGCTAGCGTACTACGAGCAGTACTTC	CATSGLAYYEQYF
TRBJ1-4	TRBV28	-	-	TGTGCCAGCAGCGAAATGGTGGGCAGCCGTAATGAAAAACTGTTTTTT	CASSEMVGSRNEKLFF
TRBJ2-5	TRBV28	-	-	TGTGCCAGCAGTTGGACCCTAGAGACCCAGTACTTC	CASSWTLETQYF
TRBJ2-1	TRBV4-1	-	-	TGCGCCAGCAGCCAAGTGCGACAGAGAACCGGTGAGCAGTTCTTC	CASSQVRQRTGEQFF
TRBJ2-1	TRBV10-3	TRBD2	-	TGTGCCATCAGGGGGACTAGCGATCTGGGAAATGAGCAGTTCTTC	CAIRGTSDLGNEQFF
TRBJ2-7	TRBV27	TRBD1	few	TGTGCCAGCAGTTTTTGGGACAGGGTAGTGGTGTGGGCCTACGAGCAGTACTTC	CASSFWDRVVVWAYEQYF
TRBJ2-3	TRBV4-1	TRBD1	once	TGCGCCAGCAGCCAAGTGCAGGGGGCGGCAGATACGCAGTATTTT	CASSQVQGAADTQYF
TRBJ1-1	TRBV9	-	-	TGTGCCAGCAGCCACACCCCCGAGGGCACTGAAGCTTTCTTT	CASSHTPEGTEAFF
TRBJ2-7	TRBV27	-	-	TGTGCCAGCAGTTTAGCCGGGGGCGCGTCCTACGAGCAGTACTTC	CASSLAGGASYEQYF
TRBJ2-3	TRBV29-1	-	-	TGCAGTATAGGTGGAGATACGCAGTATTTT	CSIGGDTQYF
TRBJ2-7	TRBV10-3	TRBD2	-	TGTGCCATCAGTTCAGGTCGTAGCGGGAGAGACTACGAGCAGTACTTC	CAISSGRSGRDYEQYF
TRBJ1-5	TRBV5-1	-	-	TGCGCCAGCAGCCCGGGTGAGGCTAACAATCAGCCCCAGCATTTT	CASSPGEANNQPQHF
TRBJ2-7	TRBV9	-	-	TGTGCCAGCAGCGTAGTGGATGGCTACGAGCAGTACTTC	CASSVVDGYEQYF
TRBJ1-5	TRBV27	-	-	TGTGCCAGCAGTTATAACAGCAATCAGCCCCAGCATTTT	CASSYNSNQPQHF